This is a list of T cell receptor beta chains from one sample in a study of Ad26.COV2.S vaccination and SARS-CoV-2 variants. The protocol was immunoSEQ multiplex PCR, while the TCRdb copy is restricted to in-frame clones and leaves out a portion. The table records 500,000 or so clones, approximately 88% of them present only once. The source was peripheral blood, collected in a trial of Ad26.COV2.S vaccine versus placebo. These receptors came from a person between 18 and 59 years old who received the Ad26.COV2.S COVID-19 vaccine or a placebo. Each CDR3 is given with its conserved first and last residue. The D gene is left open where the match is weak.

v_gene	d_gene	j_gene	CDR3nt	CDR3aa
TRBV12-3/TRBV12-4	.	TRBJ1-6	TGTGCCAGCAGTTCTTATAATTCACCCCTCCACTTT	CASSSYNSPLHF
TRBV19	.	TRBJ2-7	TGTGCCAGTAGTCTTGGGACAATTATGGACGAGCAGTACTTC	CASSLGTIMDEQYF
TRBV7-2	.	TRBJ1-6	TGTGCCAGCAGCTTAGGACGGGGCGCTTATAGCTTCCACTTT	CASSLGRGAYSFHF
TRBV2	TRBD1	TRBJ2-2	TGTGCCAGCAGTGAGACAGGGTGGGAGCTGTTTTTT	CASSETGWELFF
TRBV6-2/TRBV6-3	.	TRBJ2-7	TGTGCCAGCAGTACGAGCTACGAGCAGTACTTC	CASSTSYEQYF
TRBV6-5	TRBD1	TRBJ2-1	TGTGCCAGCAAAGGGACAGGGCCTACCAATGAGCAGTTCTTC	CASKGTGPTNEQFF
TRBV27	TRBD1	TRBJ1-6	TGTGCCAGCAGCCGGCGTTTATCTGAGGACAGGGTAAATTCACCCCTCCACTTT	CASSRRLSEDRVNSPLHF
TRBV28	TRBD1	TRBJ1-1	TGTGCCAGCAGCCCAGGGGGGCGGACTGAAGCTTTCTTT	CASSPGGRTEAFF
TRBV5-1	.	TRBJ2-5	TGCGCCAGCAGCTTGGCCGTATCCGGCAGTCTACAAGAGACCCAGTACTTC	CASSLAVSGSLQETQYF
TRBV2	.	TRBJ2-1	TGTGCCAGCAGTCAGGGACTTACTGAGCAGTTCTTC	CASSQGLTEQFF
TRBV25-1	.	TRBJ1-1	TGTGCCAGCAGTGAATACGGGGGCCGTTATGAAGCTTTCTTT	CASSEYGGRYEAFF
TRBV6-4	TRBD2	TRBJ2-1	TGTGCCAGCAGTGAGTCCAGCGGGAGCTACAATGAGCAGTTCTTC	CASSESSGSYNEQFF